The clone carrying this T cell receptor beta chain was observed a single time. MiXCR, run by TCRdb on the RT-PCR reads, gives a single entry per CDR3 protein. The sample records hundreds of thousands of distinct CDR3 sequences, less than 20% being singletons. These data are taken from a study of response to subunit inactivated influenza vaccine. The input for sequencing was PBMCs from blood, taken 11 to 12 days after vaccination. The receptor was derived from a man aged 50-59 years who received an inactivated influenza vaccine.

This CDR3 reads CSATRREVLNTEAFF. Written as DNA, the CDR3 is TGCAGTGCAACCCGGCGCGAGGTTCTGAACACTGAAGCTTTCTTT. The chain has TRBV20-1 and TRBJ1-1; D call uncertain. CDR1 is DFQATT, CDR2 SNEGSKA, per germline (reference sequence). The CDR3 has 15 amino acids. Trimming took off 6 bases at V and 0 bases at J, with 17 bases between the two ends.